What follows are 7 T cell receptor beta chains derived from one specimen sequenced in a study of blood T cells in healthy people across ages. Next came a second PCR, run for roughly 6 to 11 cycles, which used a sample-barcoded 5' primer along with a J-beta primer mix. TCRdb ran MiXCR on the 5' RACE reads and lists one entry per CDR3 protein. This sample carries roughly 1,500,000 distinct CDR3 sequences, around two fifths of them seen once, and the ten largest clones take 7% to 9%. The sequenced sample was blood. The source is a woman aged 18-35 years in good health.

J is TRBJ2-7 and V is TRBV20-1; no firm D call. This CDR3 spans 11 amino acids. The V end lost 0 bases, the J end lost 6 bases, and 6 bases lay between the germline ends. Per the germline V gene, CDR1 is DFQATT and CDR2 is SNEGSKA (reference sequence). The CDR3 region has the DNA TGCAGTGCTAGAGACGGACGCGAGCAGTACTTC. Its protein is CSARDGREQYF.

V gene TRBV28 combines with J gene TRBJ1-5, with 7 nucleotides matching TRBD1. There are 16 residues in the CDR3. V was clipped by 1 base and J by 4 bases; unmatched bases: 7. Germline V lookup: CDR1 MDHEN, CDR2 SYDVKM. The CDR3 DNA is TGTGCCAGCAGTTTATATGGGACAGCGATAAATCAGCCCCAGCATTTT. Encoded protein: CASSLYGTAINQPQHF.

V is TRBV6-1 and J is TRBJ2-2, with D perhaps matching TRBD1 (5 bases). This CDR3 comprises 13 residues. Trimming stripped 10 bases from V and 1 base from J, with 10 bases between. The germline gives CDR1 MNHNS, CDR2 SASEGT. CDR3 in DNA: TGTGCCACCTGGGGCCGGAACACCGGGGAGCTGTTTTTT. Residues: CATWGRNTGELFF.

Notes on this clonotype: A much more abundant neighbour one base away suggests this may be a read error. V usage is TRBV4-1 and J usage is TRBJ2-1, with 8 nucleotides matching TRBD2. Trimming at V came to 0 bases and at J to 13 bases, leaving 14 bases not matched to a gene. Per germline, CDR1 MGHRA and CDR2 YSYEKL. The CDR3 runs 16 residues. CDR3 amino acids: CASSQDIGGLAETQFF. CDR3 DNA sequence: TGCGCCAGCAGCCAAGATATAGGAGGACTAGCTGAGACCCAGTTCTTC.

The CDR3 coding sequence is TGTGCCATCAGTGCCGACAGGGTCGATTATGGCTACACCTTC. Residues: CAISADRVDYGYTF. The chain couples TRBV10-3 to TRBJ1-2; the match to TRBD1 covers 7 bases. Trimming removed 4 bases from V and 5 bases from J; junction bases left unmatched: 7. Germline-derived CDR1 and CDR2 are ENHRY and SYGVKD. The CDR3 contains 14 residues.

V usage is TRBV2 and J usage is TRBJ2-3; D is possibly TRBD2 (5 bases). The CDR3 length is 15 residues. The germline V gene has CDR1 SNHLY and CDR2 FYNNEI. V lost 2 bases, J lost 1 base, and 10 bases lay in between. In nucleotides, the CDR3 is TGTGCCAGCAGTGAATGGGATAGCGGCACAGATACGCAGTATTTT. Translating it yields CASSEWDSGTDTQYF.

DNA of the CDR3: TGCAGTGCAGCCGGACAGGGCAATGAGCAGTTCTTC. This codes for CSAAGQGNEQFF. The chain is built from TRBV20-1 and TRBJ2-1, with 8 nucleotides matching TRBD1. This CDR3 has 12 amino acids. CDR1 is DFQATT and CDR2 is SNEGSKA in the germline V gene (reference sequence). V shed 6 bases and J 6 bases; nucleotides not matched to a gene: 4.